This TCR beta chain was recovered during a study of blood T cell repertoires in COVID-19. In the study overall: PBMCs, B-cell-depleted T cells, or T cells provided the cDNA or gDNA that made up the material.

Method: immunoSEQ multiplex PCR; TCRdb's copy keeps in-frame clones and lacks some. This repertoire shows around 200,000 clones, around 82% found once; its top ten account for approximately 9.4%. Germline V gives CDR1 MGHDK, CDR2 SYGVNS. Trimming left V 5 bases short and J 1 base short, with 11 bases between. This CDR3 is built from 14 residues. The clonotype comes from an elderly woman with acute or convalescent COVID-19. What was sequenced was peripheral blood. The J gene is TRBJ1-1, the V gene TRBV25-1, with D uncertain. The DNA for the CDR3 is TGTGCCAGCAGTCCGACAAGGTGGAACACTGAAGCTTTCTTT. This sequence encodes CASSPTRWNTEAFF.